The 19 T cell receptor beta chains in this list originate from one sample, sequenced in a study of T cells in Graves' hyperthyroidism and ophthalmopathy (dated by TCRdb to between 2018 and 2021). The method was multiplex PCR. TCRdb shows the sequencer as Illumina HiSeq 2000. TCR beta CDR3 regions were amplified from RNA transcripts. A first-round RT-PCR of the TCR CDR3 used the HTBI primer set with the Qiagen OneStep RT-PCR kit. TCRdb redid the processing of the public reads, applying fastp at Q25 and MiXCR, and retained in-frame beta chains. Each entry is one CDR3 protein sequence, shown with its most common DNA and genes. Within this sample are fewer than 110,000 distinct CDR3 sequences, with around a sixth of them counted one time only. Roughly 40% of the sample goes to the ten largest clones. The sequenced sample was blood. The receptors were gathered from a woman between 45 and 60 years old with Graves' hyperthyroidism.

At least ten counts were recorded for this clonotype. The chain uses TRBV2 and TRBJ2-1; D is unresolved. Per germline, CDR1 SNHLY and CDR2 FYNNEI. The CDR3 is 13 residues long. With 6 bases removed from V and 10 bases from J, the gap between germline ends came to 16 bases. This chain's CDR3 is CASSGWTPPEQFF. CDR3 DNA sequence: TGTGCCAGCAGCGGGTGGACCCCACCGGAGCAGTTCTTC. Full variable domain (rest looked up from reference TRBV2 and TRBJ2-1): EPEVTQTPSHQVTQMGQEVILRCVPISNHLYFYWYRQILGQKVEFLVSFYNNEISEKSEIFDDQFSVERPDGSNFTLKIRSTKLEDSAMYFCASSGWTPPEQFFGPGTRLTVL.

This clonotype occurred many times. The chain recombines TRBV20-1 with TRBJ2-1; no clear D. This CDR3 spans 11 amino acids. V lost 3 bases, J lost 6 bases, and 6 bases lay in between. Germline V lookup: CDR1 DFQATT, CDR2 SNEGSKA (reference sequence). CDR3 region: CSARASNEQFF. CDR3 nucleotide sequence: TGCAGTGCTAGGGCCTCCAATGAGCAGTTCTTC.

V is TRBV28 and J is TRBJ1-1; D call uncertain. Trimming removed 4 bases at V and 5 bases at J, with 14 bases between. The CDR3 extends over 14 amino acids. Germline CDR1 MDHEN, CDR2 SYDVKM. CDR3 nucleotide sequence: TGTGCCAGCAGTTCATCCCTATGGGAGACTGAAGCTTTCTTT. This encodes CASSSSLWETEAFF.

Turning to this clonotype: This may come from a read error, since a much larger clone is one base off. The chain couples TRBV9 to TRBJ2-1, with D unresolved. CDR1 is SGDLS, CDR2 YYNGEE, per germline. Trimming took off 0 bases at V and 9 bases at J, with 16 bases between the two ends. This CDR3 spans 15 amino acids. The CDR3 is CASSVAQHSSGEQFF. The CDR3 DNA follows: TGTGCCAGCAGCGTAGCCCAGCACAGCTCGGGTGAGCAGTTCTTC.

The table lists this clonotype with many counts. The rearrangement uses TRBV18 and TRBJ2-5; 8 positions match TRBD2. The CDR3 is 14 amino acids. The trim removed 3 bases at V and 3 bases at J, leaving 3 bases unmatched. CDR1 KGHSH and CDR2 LQKENI come from the germline V gene. The chain's CDR3 is CASSPGLVEETQYF. CDR3 in DNA: TGTGCCAGCTCACCGGGACTAGTTGAAGAGACCCAGTACTTC.

This clonotype has ten or more counts. J is TRBJ2-3 and V is TRBV2, with 14 bases matching TRBD2. The CDR3 is 17 residues long. Per the germline V gene, CDR1 is SNHLY and CDR2 is FYNNEI. V was clipped by 6 bases and J by 4 bases; unmatched bases: 9. The CDR3 DNA is TGTGCCAGCAGAGCTAGACTAGCGGGAGGGCCGTCAGATACGCAGTATTTT. It translates to CASRARLAGGPSDTQYF.

There are many counts of this clonotype. The genes are TRBV20-1 and TRBJ1-1; 8 nucleotides match TRBD1. Germline CDR1 is DFQATT and CDR2 is SNEGSKA (reference sequence). The CDR3 has 14 residues. Losses at the gene ends were 1 base for V and 5 bases for J; bases not matched to a gene: 6. CDR3 nucleotides: TGCAGTGCTAGAGTCACCAGGGGGCGGACTGAAGCTTTCTTT. Its protein is CSARVTRGRTEAFF.

The table lists this clonotype with many counts. The chain carries TRBV29-1 and TRBJ2-1; D is unresolved. Germline V CDR1 and CDR2: SQVTM, ANQGSEA. V was cut by 4 bases and J by 3 bases, with 13 bases left in between. This CDR3 region has 14 residues. CDR3 protein: CSVVAGFFYNEQFF. The CDR3 DNA follows: TGCAGCGTTGTAGCCGGGTTTTTCTACAATGAGCAGTTCTTC.

This clonotype occurred many times. The rearrangement joins TRBV20-1 to TRBJ2-1, with 7 bases aligning to TRBD2. After removal of 3 bases from V and 8 bases from J, the junction contained 13 bases not matched to a gene. The germline V gene has CDR1 DFQATT and CDR2 SNEGSKA (reference sequence). This CDR3 is built from 15 residues. The CDR3 DNA follows: TGCAGTGCTAGCCCCATGGAACTAGCGTGGGATGAGCAGTTCTTC. Translation: CSASPMELAWDEQFF.

This clonotype was detected many times. One junction end does not reproduce the germline sequence, and a read error may be involved. The chain joins TRBV3-1 to TRBJ2-1; the D is unclear. Per germline, CDR1 LGHDT and CDR2 YNNKEL (reference sequence). There are 13 residues in the CDR3. As DNA, the CDR3 is TGTGCCAGCAGCCCAGACTCCGACAATGAGCAGTTCTTC. Encoded protein: CASSPDSDNEQFF.

The sample holds many counts of this clonotype. The chain recombines TRBV28 with TRBJ2-7; maybe TRBD2 (6 bases). Germline V gives CDR1 MDHEN, CDR2 SYDVKM. There are 13 residues in the CDR3. Trimming left V 3 bases short and J 2 bases short, with 8 bases between. The CDR3 DNA sequence: TGTGCCAGCAGTTTCGCGGGACCCTACGAGCAGTACTTC. Protein sequence: CASSFAGPYEQYF.

This clonotype was detected many times. The genes are TRBV20-1 and TRBJ2-3, with 8 bases identical to TRBD2. The CDR3 sequence is 14 residues long. Unmatched junction bases numbered 7, after V lost 6 bases and J lost 2 bases. Germline-derived CDR1 and CDR2 are DFQATT and SNEGSKA (reference sequence). CDR3 bases: TGCAGTGCCATCAAAGCGGGAGCCACAGATACGCAGTATTTT. Its protein product is CSAIKAGATDTQYF.

By sample share, this clonotype is medium-sized (0.01 to 0.1%). V and J are TRBV4-1 and TRBJ1-2, with 9 bases identical to TRBD1. Germline CDR1 MGHRA, CDR2 YSYEKL. The V and J ends lost 1 base and 8 bases, in that order; junction bases with no gene match: 8. The CDR3 sequence is 15 residues long. The CDR3 region has the DNA TGCGCCAGCAGCCAAGTAGGGACAGGGCCCTTGGGCTACACCTTC. It codes for CASSQVGTGPLGYTF.

Note on this clonotype: Possible read error: a much larger clone is one base away. The chain employs TRBV20-1 and TRBJ2-3; 14 nucleotides align to TRBD2. The ends lost 8 bases at V and 1 base at J; junction bases unmatched: 8. This CDR3 spans 16 amino acids. Germline CDR1 and CDR2: DFQATT and SNEGSKA (reference sequence). CDR3 in DNA: TGCAGTCTAGGGACTAGCGGGAGAAGCGGCACAGATACGCAGTATTTT. Encoded protein: CSLGTSGRSGTDTQYF.

The chain couples TRBV11-2 to TRBJ2-1; 9 bases fit TRBD2. Trimming at V came to 1 base and at J to 7 bases, leaving 2 bases not matched to a gene. Germline CDR1 SGHAT, CDR2 FQNNGV. The CDR3 is 14 residues long. The CDR3 is CASSLGGRGNEQFF. CDR3 bases: TGTGCCAGCAGCTTAGGCGGGAGGGGTAATGAGCAGTTCTTC. Together with reference TRBV11-2 and TRBJ2-1, the CDR3 gives the full variable domain: EAGVAQSPRYKIIEKRQSVAFWCNPISGHATLYWYQQILGQGPKLLIQFQNNGVVDDSQLPKDRFSAERLKGVDSTLKIQPAKLEDSAVYLCASSLGGRGNEQFFGPGTRLTVL.

This clonotype was picked up a small number of times. This may arise from a read error, as a much more abundant clone is one base away. Given the absence of the conserved phenylalanine or tryptophan at the CDR3 end, a read error is likely. This chain joins TRBV7-2 and TRBJ2-1, with 8 bases fitting TRBD2. J lost 7 bases, V lost 1 base, and 12 bases had no gene match. The V gene's germline CDR1 is SGHTA and CDR2 FQGNSA. The CDR3 is 17 amino acids. The CDR3 DNA reads as TGTGCCAGCAGCTTAGAATCTGCACTAGCGGTACTTAATGAGCAGTTCTCC. Translation gives CASSLESALAVLNEQFS.

This clonotype was recorded many times. The chain joins TRBV20-1 to TRBJ1-1; the match to TRBD1 covers 7 bases. The CDR3 is 12 amino acids. Germline assignment: CDR1 DFQATT and CDR2 SNEGSKA (reference sequence). With 5 bases clipped from V and 7 bases from J, the junction kept 7 bases outside the gene matches. The CDR3 DNA reads as TGCAGTGCTCGGGGACAGCCAAGTGAAGCTTTCTTT. Protein: CSARGQPSEAFF.

The chain has TRBV2 and TRBJ2-1, with D possibly TRBD1 on 6 matching bases. The germline V gene has CDR1 SNHLY and CDR2 FYNNEI. Trimming removed 1 base from V and 9 bases from J, with 16 bases in between. The CDR3 spans 15 residues. The CDR3 is CASSEDVGGSVEQFF. In DNA, the CDR3 is TGTGCCAGCAGTGAAGATGTAGGGGGTTCTGTTGAGCAGTTCTTC.

Many counts were recorded for this clonotype. V gene TRBV20-1 combines with J gene TRBJ2-1, with TRBD2 matching over 10 bases. Germline V CDR1 and CDR2: DFQATT, SNEGSKA (reference sequence). With 7 bases clipped from V and 3 bases from J, the junction kept 3 bases outside the gene matches. The CDR3 is 13 amino acids. For the CDR3, the DNA is TGCAGTGTTCTAGCGGGGGTCTACAATGAGCAGTTCTTC. This sequence encodes CSVLAGVYNEQFF.